These 22 T cell receptor beta chains were all obtained from the same sample, sequenced in a study of immune evolution from preneoplasia to lung adenocarcinoma. Libraries were prepared by immunoSEQ multiplex PCR; TCRdb keeps only in-frame clonotypes and omits some of them. The repertoire has roughly 7,800 clones, 72% of them found once; the top ten carry 10% to 11%. The sample was FFPE lung adenocarcinoma in situ tissue. The receptor source for this set is a donor of 70 years or more with lung adenocarcinoma. Some clones in this sample may be carry-over from other donors' samples.

The chain has TRBV19 and TRBJ2-3, with 7 bases aligning to TRBD2. The V gene's germline CDR1 is LNHDA and CDR2 SQIVND (reference sequence). The CDR3 contains 15 residues. Trimming took 7 bases from V and 4 from J; bases not matched to a gene: 11. The CDR3 protein is CASNPSARGADTQYF. The CDR3 nucleotides read TGTGCCAGTAATCCTTCAGCTCGGGGGGCAGATACGCAGTATTTT. Combining the CDR3 with reference TRBV19 and TRBJ2-3 gives the whole variable domain DGGITQSPKYLFRKEGQNVTLSCEQNLNHDAMYWYRQDPGQGLRLIYYSQIVNDFQKGDIAEGYSVSREKKESFPLTVTSAQKNPTAFYLCASNPSARGADTQYFGPGTRLTVL.

The CDR3 DNA is TGTGCCATGGGAGGGACGGTGAACACCGGGGAGCTGTTTTTT. Protein sequence: CAMGGTVNTGELFF. V usage is TRBV10-3 and J usage is TRBJ2-2, with 7 bases matching TRBD2. The germline CDR1 and CDR2 sequences are ENHRY and SYGVKD. The CDR3 runs to 14 residues. V was pared by 9 bases and J by 1 base, with 5 bases of the junction left unmatched.

This clone was counted only a few times. The gene calls are TRBV7-9 and TRBJ1-1; no reliable D call. CDR1 is SEHNR and CDR2 is FQNEAQ in the germline V gene (reference sequence). Trimming took 2 bases from V and 4 from J, leaving 11 bases between them. The CDR3 totals 14 residues. The CDR3 spells CASSLTLGSTEAFF. The CDR3 DNA sequence: TGTGCCAGCAGCTTAACTCTGGGTAGCACTGAAGCTTTCTTT.

This clone has a single count. J is TRBJ2-1 and V is TRBV28; possible D gene TRBD1, 6 bases. Germline lookup yields CDR1 MDHEN and CDR2 SYDVKM. V dropped 6 bases and J dropped 5 bases, with 14 bases sitting between them. The CDR3 spans 14 residues. The CDR3 region has the DNA TGTGCCAGCAGCAAGGTGGACAGACACAATGAGCAGTTCTTC. The encoded protein is CASSKVDRHNEQFF.

Within the sample, this clone is medium-sized (0.01 to 0.1%). The chain links TRBV5-4 to TRBJ2-7, with D hard to call. Per germline, CDR1 SGHNT and CDR2 YYREEE (reference sequence). The germline V and J ends were trimmed by 4 bases and 0 bases, with 11 bases remaining between them. The CDR3 consists of 14 residues. CDR3 coding DNA: TGTGCCAGCAGCCCCGAGGCGTTCTCCTACGAGCAGTACTTC. Amino acids: CASSPEAFSYEQYF.

A remark on this clone: Different DNA sequences within this sample yield the same CDR3. The V call is TRBV7-9, the J call TRBJ2-3; D gene uncertain. The V and J ends lost 1 base and 6 bases respectively, with 5 bases between them. CDR3 size: 12 residues. Germline V gene data show CDR1 as SEHNR and CDR2 as FQNEAQ (reference sequence). CDR3 sequence (DNA): TGTGCCAGCAGCTTAGTGGGTGATACGCAGTATTTT. It codes for CASSLVGDTQYF.

This chain uses TRBV7-8 with TRBJ2-3, with D maybe TRBD1 (6 bases). Trimming shortened V by 4 bases and J by 3 bases, and 8 bases separated the two germline ends. CDR1 is SGHVS and CDR2 is FQNEAQ in the germline V gene. CDR3 size: 13 residues. CDR3 loop: CASSSQGTDTQYF. The DNA for the CDR3 is TGTGCCAGCAGCTCGCAGGGGACAGATACGCAGTATTTT.

V and J are TRBV6-6 and TRBJ1-1; 9 nucleotides agree with TRBD1. This CDR3 is built from 15 residues. Trimming cost V 7 bases and J 0 bases; bases outside gene matches: 6. Per germline, CDR1 MNHNY and CDR2 SVGAGI (reference sequence). Written as DNA, the CDR3 is TGTGCCAGCAAGGACAGGGGCTACTTGAACACTGAAGCTTTCTTT. As protein: CASKDRGYLNTEAFF.

The table lists this clone with a count of one. CDR3 DNA sequence: TGTGCCAGCAGCCAACAGGCCTTTGACACTGAAGCTTTCTTT. Translated, it gives CASSQQAFDTEAFF. V usage is TRBV11-2 and J usage is TRBJ1-1, with a weak D call TRBD1 (5 bases). Germline CDR1 and CDR2: SGHAT and FQNNGV. Trimming shortened V by 5 bases and J by 3 bases, and 13 bases separated the two germline ends. This CDR3 region has 14 residues.

This clone is labeled large (0.1 to 1%). The CDR3 region is CAWSVYSGTGDSFGELFF. In nucleotides, the CDR3 is TGTGCCTGGAGTGTCTACTCCGGGACAGGGGATAGCTTCGGGGAGCTGTTTTTT. The chain couples TRBV30 to TRBJ2-2; TRBD1 aligns across 10 bases. V was pared by 0 bases and J by 7 bases, with 14 bases of the junction left unmatched. The germline CDR1 and CDR2 sequences are GTSNPN and SVGIG (reference sequence). CDR3 size: 18 residues.

In its sample, this clone was seen a few times. The V and J genes are TRBV5-6 and TRBJ1-2; 11 bases map to TRBD1. V trimming: 4 bases; J trimming: 2 bases; junction bases outside the gene matches: 4. CDR1 and CDR2 from the germline V gene are SGHDT and YYEEEE. The CDR3 runs 15 residues. CDR3 sequence reads: CASSGGQGENYGYTF. The CDR3, as DNA: TGTGCCAGCAGCGGGGGACAGGGGGAGAACTATGGCTACACCTTC.

The V gene is TRBV19, the J gene TRBJ2-7; TRBD2 might be the D (6 bases). The CDR3 totals 16 residues. Trimming cost V 5 bases and J 0 bases, with 17 bases left between them. CDR1 is LNHDA and CDR2 is SQIVND in the germline V gene (reference sequence). The DNA of the CDR3 is TGTGCCAGTAGTCTCCGATCAAGCGGGTCCTCCTACGAGCAGTACTTC. Protein: CASSLRSSGSSYEQYF. Complete variable domain (other parts from reference TRBV19 and TRBJ2-7): DGGITQSPKYLFRKEGQNVTLSCEQNLNHDAMYWYRQDPGQGLRLIYYSQIVNDFQKGDIAEGYSVSREKKESFPLTVTSAQKNPTAFYLCASSLRSSGSSYEQYFGPGTRLTVT.

The V and J genes are TRBV10-3 and TRBJ2-7; 9 positions agree with TRBD2. V shed 3 bases, J shed 6 bases, and the junction held 9 bases outside the gene matches. The CDR3 totals 15 residues. Germline CDR1 ENHRY, CDR2 SYGVKD. CDR3 coding DNA: TGTGCCATCAGTGACGCGGCTAGCGGGAAGAGCGAGCAGTACTTC. It encodes CAISDAASGKSEQYF.

The chain has TRBV7-1 and TRBJ1-6; D not certain. TRBV7-1 is labeled an ORF, and its function is uncertain. The CDR3 loop spans 17 amino acids. V lost 5 bases, J lost 7 bases, and 21 bases lay in between. For the CDR3, the DNA is TGTGCCAGCAGCCCCTTGGACGGCCACCCTATGAATTCACCCCTCCACTTT. This gives the protein CASSPLDGHPMNSPLHF.

This rearrangement joins TRBV7-3 to TRBJ2-1, with 9 bases that match TRBD1. CDR1 SGHTA and CDR2 FQGTGA come from the germline V gene. The V gene end was trimmed by 5 bases and the J gene end by 0 bases; junction bases not matched to a gene: 8. CDR3 length: 17 residues. DNA of the CDR3: TGTGCCAGCAGCCCTTCGGGACAGGGTAGCTCCTACAATGAGCAGTTCTTC. Encoded protein: CASSPSGQGSSYNEQFF.

The chain uses TRBV5-1 and TRBJ1-2; D unresolved. Trimming shortened V by 0 bases and J by 5 bases, and 14 bases separated the two germline ends. This CDR3 is 15 amino acids long. Germline CDR1 and CDR2: SGHRS and YFSETQ. In nucleotides, the CDR3 is TGCGCCAGCAGCTTGGGGGCCCTCCGCGGGTATGGCTACACCTTC. Translation: CASSLGALRGYGYTF.

The chain combines TRBV19 with TRBJ1-6; D unresolved. The V gene lost 4 bases and the J gene lost 7 bases, with 11 bases spanning the gap. CDR3 length: 14 residues. Germline-derived CDR1 and CDR2 are LNHDA and SQIVND (reference sequence). In nucleotides, the CDR3 is TGTGCCAGTAGTAACCGACGGCAGAATTCACCCCTCCACTTT. It encodes CASSNRRQNSPLHF. The full variable domain, its missing parts supplied by reference TRBV19 and TRBJ1-6, is DGGITQSPKYLFRKEGQNVTLSCEQNLNHDAMYWYRQDPGQGLRLIYYSQIVNDFQKGDIAEGYSVSREKKESFPLTVTSAQKNPTAFYLCASSNRRQNSPLHFGNGTRLTVT.

This clone is large. V usage is TRBV5-6 and J usage is TRBJ2-7; maybe TRBD2 (6 bases). Germline values: CDR1 SGHDT, CDR2 YYEEEE. The V end was cut by 7 bases, the J end by 3 bases, with 14 bases between. The CDR3 has 13 residues. The CDR3 spells CASLAAPSYEQYF. Written as DNA, the CDR3 is TGTGCCAGCTTAGCGGCCCCCAGCTACGAGCAGTACTTC. Based on the CDR3 plus reference TRBV5-6 and TRBJ2-7, the full variable domain is DAGVTQSPTHLIKTRGQQVTLRCSPKSGHDTVSWYQQALGQGPQFIFQYYEEEERQRGNFPDRFSGHQFPNYSSELNVNALLLGDSALYLCASLAAPSYEQYFGPGTRLTVT.

The gene calls are TRBV5-6 and TRBJ2-6, with unresolved D. Trimming took off 4 bases at V and 4 bases at J, with 6 bases between the two ends. The V gene's germline CDR1 is SGHDT and CDR2 YYEEEE. This CDR3 spans 13 amino acids. The CDR3 sequence: CASSTPGANVLTF. The CDR3 DNA reads TGTGCCAGCAGCACGCCGGGGGCCAACGTCCTGACTTTC.

This clone was seen only a few times. V and J are TRBV7-2 and TRBJ2-1; 13 positions match TRBD2. Trimming cost V 1 base and J 10 bases; bases outside gene matches: 4. CDR3 length: 15 residues. In germline, CDR1 is SGHTA, CDR2 FQGNSA. CDR3 bases: TGTGCCAGCAGCTTAGGTGGGACTAGCGGGGTCGAGCAGTTCTTC. Its translation is CASSLGGTSGVEQFF. Combining the CDR3 with reference TRBV7-2 and TRBJ2-1 gives the whole variable domain GAGVSQSPSNKVTEKGKDVELRCDPISGHTALYWYRQSLGQGLEFLIYFQGNSAPDKSGLPSDRFSAERTGGSVSTLTIQRTQQEDSAVYLCASSLGGTSGVEQFFGPGTRLTVL.

This chain links TRBV2 with TRBJ2-4, with 7 bases that match TRBD1. This CDR3 has 14 residues. Germline CDR1 and CDR2: SNHLY and FYNNEI. The junction had 1 base not matched to a gene; V was cut back by 1 base and J by 4 bases. DNA of the CDR3: TGTGCCAGCAGTGAAGGGACAGGTAAAAACATTCAGTACTTC. This translates into CASSEGTGKNIQYF.

This clone qualifies as medium-sized (0.01 to 0.1%). J is TRBJ2-5 and V is TRBV5-1, with 13 bases that match TRBD2. V dropped 4 bases and J dropped 2; count of bases not matched to a gene: 5. Germline loops: CDR1 SGHRS, CDR2 YFSETQ. The CDR3 runs to 16 residues. CDR3 sequence reads: CASSPGTSGVQETQYF. DNA for the CDR3: TGCGCCAGCAGCCCCGGGACTAGCGGGGTACAAGAGACCCAGTACTTC.